These T cell receptor beta chains were read from a single sample in a study of blood T cell repertoires in COVID-19. Data came from immunoSEQ multiplex PCR; TCRdb stores just in-frame clones and leaves some out. The sample includes around 200,000 clones, 80% to 90% of them seen just once. Sequencing input: peripheral blood. Source of these receptors: a young woman who had recovered from COVID-19. Each CDR3 is given with its conserved first and last residue. The order of the fields is J gene, V gene, D gene, CDR3 protein. A D gene is named only where the DNA matches it firmly.

J: TRBJ1-3
V: TRBV7-2
D: .
CDR3: CASSSTAGNTIYF

J: TRBJ2-3
V: TRBV18
D: TRBD2
CDR3: CASSPGTSGDTQYF

J: TRBJ2-3
V: TRBV9
D: TRBD1
CDR3: CASNSGGRADTQYF

J: TRBJ2-3
V: TRBV11-3
D: TRBD2
CDR3: CASSLGASGSTDTQYF

J: TRBJ2-1
V: TRBV24-1
D: TRBD2
CDR3: CATSDSHGGSYNEQFF

J: TRBJ1-6
V: TRBV19
D: .
CDR3: CASSIAATVAYNSPLHF

J: TRBJ1-1
V: TRBV4-2
D: .
CDR3: CASSQDGGWTEAFF

J: TRBJ1-4
V: TRBV5-4
D: .
CDR3: CASSLVRDEKLFF

J: TRBJ2-3
V: TRBV2
D: TRBD2
CDR3: CASSISGGATDTQYF

J: TRBJ1-5
V: TRBV25-1
D: TRBD1
CDR3: CASSEDRGSNQPQHF

J: TRBJ1-5
V: TRBV10-3
D: .
CDR3: CAISAWGVDNNQPQHF

J: TRBJ2-1
V: TRBV5-1
D: TRBD1
CDR3: CASSLEGAWGNEQFF

J: TRBJ2-5
V: TRBV19
D: TRBD1
CDR3: CASIQPGQGALKETQYF

J: TRBJ2-2
V: TRBV7-3
D: TRBD1
CDR3: CASSITGGTNTGELFF

J: TRBJ1-1
V: TRBV19
D: .
CDR3: CASSTMGHTNTEAFF

J: TRBJ1-2
V: TRBV24-1
D: TRBD1
CDR3: CATSDFPGGGYTF

J: TRBJ2-1
V: TRBV5-1
D: .
CDR3: CASSLGGYNEQFF

J: TRBJ2-2
V: TRBV6-2/TRBV6-3
D: .
CDR3: CASSVRVGTGELFF

J: TRBJ1-2
V: TRBV7-8
D: .
CDR3: CASSALTGTYNYGYTF

J: TRBJ1-6
V: TRBV5-5
D: .
CDR3: CASSLSQGNSPLHF

J: TRBJ1-2
V: TRBV4-1
D: TRBD1
CDR3: CASSQDRDRGYGYTF

J: TRBJ1-3
V: TRBV11-2
D: .
CDR3: CASSLGGTPSGNTIYF

J: TRBJ1-6
V: TRBV19
D: .
CDR3: CASRWEGGGYDSPLHF

J: TRBJ1-1
V: TRBV6-2/TRBV6-3
D: .
CDR3: CASSYWDIGTEAFF

J: TRBJ1-2
V: TRBV5-1
D: .
CDR3: CASSLVQDGYGYTF